This T cell receptor beta chain was profiled in a study of cytomegalovirus exposure and HLA in healthy donors. General observations from the study: Around 160 TCR beta chains were listed as cytomegalovirus-associated.

As concerns this clone: Antigen unknown.

CDR1 is MGHDK, CDR2 SYGVNS, per germline. The ends were cut back, 3 bases at V and 9 bases at J, with 21 bases in the middle. The CDR3 runs 17 residues. Use of 60 Vbeta and 13 Jbeta primers characterized the PCR. The assay was immunoSEQ multiplex PCR, and TCRdb's table has in-frame clones only and misses some. Of around 110,000 clones detected, roughly 80% appear once; the ten largest clones hold around 23%. The chain employs TRBV25-1 and TRBJ1-6, with a weak D call TRBD1 (6 bases). Specimen: PBMCs. This sequence originates from a young man in good health and CMV-seropositive. CDR3 sequence reads: CASSDDRRFWIGSPLHF. As DNA, the CDR3 is TGTGCCAGCAGTGATGACAGGCGGTTCTGGATCGGTTCACCCCTCCACTTT.